The clone carrying this TCR beta chain was recorded at least ten times. This entry is derived from a study of early T cells in non-severe SARS-CoV-2 infection. Trimming stripped 5 bases from V and 4 bases from J, with 10 bases between. CDR1 SGHAT and CDR2 FQNNGV come from the germline V gene. The length of the CDR3 is 13 residues. Via MiXCR, TCRdb re-called the 5' RACE reads, giving one row per CDR3 protein. The table includes around 25,000 distinct CDR3 sequences, 4.5% to 7% detected once. The sequencing sample was made of whole blood. This sequence joins TRBV11-2 and TRBJ2-3, with D unclear. This TCR was sampled from an adult who was a healthcare worker with PCR-confirmed SARS-CoV-2 infection or an uninfected control (not recorded which). The CDR3 reads CASSPTIPDTQYF. CDR3 DNA: TGTGCCAGCAGCCCCACGATCCCAGATACGCAGTATTTT.